A single sample is the source of the 25 T cell receptor beta chains below, sequenced in a study of blood T cells in healthy people across ages. A sample-barcoded 5' primer and a J-beta primer mix were used in a second PCR of roughly 6 to 11 cycles. Via MiXCR, TCRdb re-called the 5' RACE reads, giving one row per CDR3 protein. Among over a million distinct CDR3 sequences listed, approximately 60% were seen once. The specimen was blood. These receptors came from a man in his late teens or twenties in good health.

The CDR3 is CSAKRLDRGSDEQYF. The CDR3 nucleotides read TGCAGTGCCAAAAGGTTGGACAGGGGTAGCGATGAGCAGTACTTC. The V and J genes are TRBV20-1 and TRBJ2-1; 9 nucleotides agree with TRBD1. The J call may be in error: the DNA end matches TRBJ2-7 better. Germline V CDR1 and CDR2: DFQATT, SNEGSKA (reference sequence). This CDR3 has 15 amino acids.

This clonotype was counted between two and nine times. The chain is built from TRBV4-3 and TRBJ2-5; D remains ambiguous. CDR3 size: 13 residues. V gave up 5 bases and J gave up 3 bases, with 10 bases separating them. In germline, CDR1 is LGHNA, CDR2 YSLEER. The CDR3: CASSKSGEETQYF. The CDR3 nucleotides read TGCGCCAGCAGCAAAAGTGGGGAAGAGACCCAGTACTTC.

The chain has TRBV5-1 and TRBJ2-7, with D hard to call. V lost 0 bases, J lost 3 bases, and 7 bases lay in between. Germline assignment: CDR1 SGHRS and CDR2 YFSETQ. CDR3 length equals 13 residues. Written as DNA, the CDR3 is TGCGCCAGCAGCTTGGCAAACAACTACGAGCAGTACTTC. This sequence encodes CASSLANNYEQYF. Full variable domain (remainder filled in from reference TRBV5-1 and TRBJ2-7): KAGVTQTPRYLIKTRGQQVTLSCSPISGHRSVSWYQQTPGQGLQFLFEYFSETQRNKGNFPGRFSGRQFSNSRSEMNVSTLELGDSALYLCASSLANNYEQYFGPGTRLTVT.

The rearrangement uses TRBV5-1 and TRBJ1-1; 10 nucleotides match TRBD1. CDR3 length equals 16 residues. V lost 5 bases and J lost 3; bases outside the gene matches: 10. Germline values: CDR1 SGHRS, CDR2 YFSETQ. CDR3 loop: CASSSGTGDRYTEAFF. As DNA, the CDR3 is TGCGCCAGCAGTTCCGGGACAGGGGATAGGTACACTGAAGCTTTCTTT.

This clonotype was seen a few times. The chain uses TRBV27 and TRBJ1-5; 9 bases line up with TRBD1. The germline V gene encodes CDR1 MNHEY and CDR2 SMNVEV (reference sequence). After removal of 6 bases from V and 6 bases from J, the junction contained 6 bases not matched to a gene. This CDR3 spans 14 amino acids. CDR3 loop: CASSDGTGRQPQHF. For the CDR3, the DNA is TGTGCCAGCAGCGACGGGACAGGGCGTCAGCCCCAGCATTTT.

The chain is built from TRBV7-9 and TRBJ1-4; D might be TRBD1 (5 bases). CDR1 is SEHNR and CDR2 is FQNEAQ in the germline V gene (reference sequence). There are 15 residues in the CDR3. V lost 6 bases and J lost 0, with 11 bases in between. The CDR3: CASSSRQTTNEKLFF. The CDR3 bases are TGTGCCAGCAGTTCCCGACAGACAACTAATGAAAAACTGTTTTTT. The complete variable domain, with remaining parts taken from reference TRBV7-9 and TRBJ1-4, reads DTGVSQNPRHKITKRGQNVTFRCDPISEHNRLYWYRQTLGQGPEFLTYFQNEAQLEKSRLLSDRFSAERPKGSFSTLEIQRTEQGDSAMYLCASSSRQTTNEKLFFGSGTQLSVL.

This clonotype has more than one count but fewer than ten. The chain combines TRBV15 with TRBJ2-1; no clear D. CDR3 length: 13 amino acids. Germline CDR1 is LNHNV and CDR2 is YYDKDF (reference sequence). Trimming took off 0 bases at V and 6 bases at J, with 6 bases between the two ends. The CDR3: CATSRDSGNEQFF. In DNA, the CDR3 is TGTGCCACCAGCAGAGATAGTGGCAATGAGCAGTTCTTC.

The chain carries TRBV7-2 and TRBJ2-6; 8 bases match TRBD2. Trimming at V came to 5 bases and at J to 1 base, leaving 7 bases not matched to a gene. This CDR3 comprises 17 residues. Germline V lookup: CDR1 SGHTA, CDR2 FQGNSA. CDR3 region: CASSPIGGESGANVLTF. The CDR3 DNA is TGTGCCAGCAGCCCCATCGGGGGGGAGTCTGGGGCCAACGTCCTGACTTTC.

The J gene is TRBJ2-5, the V gene TRBV5-1, with D possibly being TRBD1 (7 bases). This CDR3 has 14 residues. Germline V gene data show CDR1 as SGHRS and CDR2 as YFSETQ. V dropped 4 bases and J dropped 2 bases, with 12 bases sitting between them. CDR3 nucleotide sequence: TGCGCCAGCAGCGTACAGGGGAGGCAAGAGACCCAGTACTTC. It translates to CASSVQGRQETQYF.

The chain employs TRBV9 and TRBJ2-5; 10 nucleotides line up with TRBD1. Germline V gives CDR1 SGDLS, CDR2 YYNGEE. The CDR3 runs 16 residues. J was trimmed by 2 bases and V by 3 bases; bases with no gene match: 7. As DNA, the CDR3 is TGTGCCAGCAGCGGTTTCGGACAGGGGGATCAAGAGACCCAGTACTTC. Its protein is CASSGFGQGDQETQYF.

This chain connects TRBV7-6 to TRBJ2-3; the match to TRBD2 covers 11 bases. The CDR3 is 18 amino acids. Per the germline V gene, CDR1 is SGHVS and CDR2 is FNYEAQ. V was pared by 1 base and J by 2 bases, with 8 bases of the junction left unmatched. The CDR3 DNA reads TGTGCCAGCAGCTTAGGAGACCTAGCGGGAGGACTCACAGATACGCAGTATTTT. Translating it yields CASSLGDLAGGLTDTQYF.

In this sample, this clonotype turned up a few times. The V and J genes are TRBV6-2 or TRBV6-3 and TRBJ2-7; 10 bases agree with TRBD1. V lost 2 bases and J lost 5; bases outside the gene matches: 6. This CDR3 region has 15 residues. Looked up from germline, CDR1 is MNHEY and CDR2 is SVGEGT. CDR3 amino acids: CASSYGTGVWNEQYF. DNA of the CDR3: TGTGCCAGCAGTTACGGGACAGGGGTTTGGAACGAGCAGTACTTC.

The rearrangement joins TRBV4-1 to TRBJ1-1; TRBD1 aligns across 7 bases. Looked up from germline, CDR1 is MGHRA and CDR2 is YSYEKL. V was clipped by 3 bases and J by 1 base; unmatched bases: 8. The CDR3 runs to 16 residues. The CDR3 loop reads CASSQRAGTANTEAFF. The CDR3 nucleotides are TGCGCCAGCAGCCAGCGTGCCGGGACAGCGAACACTGAAGCTTTCTTT.

The genes are TRBV9 and TRBJ2-7, with a tentative D call TRBD2 (5 bases). Germline values: CDR1 SGDLS, CDR2 YYNGEE. V lost 7 bases, J lost 6 bases, and 20 bases lay in between. The length of the CDR3 is 14 residues. The chain's CDR3 is CASGPGTSLGEQYF. CDR3 coding DNA: TGTGCCAGCGGTCCGGGAACTTCACTTGGCGAGCAGTACTTC.

This clonotype was observed a few times. V and J are TRBV6-2 or TRBV6-3 and TRBJ2-3; D is undetermined. The CDR3 has 15 residues. Germline CDR1 is MNHEY and CDR2 is SVGEGT. V was cut by 0 bases and J by 6 bases, with 13 bases left in between. CDR3 in amino acids: CASSYSSAGWDTQYF. As DNA, the CDR3 is TGTGCCAGCAGTTACTCGTCGGCAGGATGGGATACGCAGTATTTT.

The genes are TRBV20-1 and TRBJ1-1; 8 bases fit TRBD1. Germline CDR1 and CDR2: DFQATT and SNEGSKA (reference sequence). Unmatched junction bases numbered 10, after V lost 4 bases and J lost 3 bases. The CDR3 covers 15 residues. This chain's CDR3 is CSANALDRDDTEAFF. As DNA, the CDR3 is TGCAGTGCTAACGCCTTGGACAGGGACGACACTGAAGCTTTCTTT.

The chain uses TRBV7-2 and TRBJ2-1; D unresolved. This CDR3 has 17 amino acids. Per germline, CDR1 SGHTA and CDR2 FQGNSA. V lost 1 base, J lost 0 bases, and 13 bases lay in between. As DNA, the CDR3 is TGTGCCAGCAGCTTAGGTTCTAGGGCCAGCTCCTACAATGAGCAGTTCTTC. Translating it yields CASSLGSRASSYNEQFF. Based on the CDR3 plus reference TRBV7-2 and TRBJ2-1, the full variable domain is GAGVSQSPSNKVTEKGKDVELRCDPISGHTALYWYRQSLGQGLEFLIYFQGNSAPDKSGLPSDRFSAERTGGSVSTLTIQRTQQEDSAVYLCASSLGSRASSYNEQFFGPGTRLTVL.

The chain couples TRBV4-1 to TRBJ1-2; D is perhaps TRBD1 (6 bases). Trimming removed 1 base from V and 3 bases from J, with 18 bases in between. The V gene's germline CDR1 is MGHRA and CDR2 YSYEKL. The CDR3 has 17 residues. CDR3 amino acids: CASSQVRGSEIYYGYTF. CDR3 nucleotide sequence: TGCGCCAGCAGCCAAGTTAGGGGGTCAGAGATTTACTATGGCTACACCTTC.

The chain uses TRBV10-3 and TRBJ2-5; 7 bases align to TRBD1. V lost 4 bases and J lost 0; bases outside the gene matches: 5. Per the germline V gene, CDR1 is ENHRY and CDR2 is SYGVKD. This CDR3 has 15 residues. The CDR3 coding sequence is TGTGCCATCAGTGGACAGGGTGCCGACCAAGAGACCCAGTACTTC. Encoded protein: CAISGQGADQETQYF.

The rearrangement links TRBV6-1 to TRBJ2-5; D unresolved. The J call may be faulty, since TRBJ2-7 better matches the DNA end. From germline, CDR1 is MNHNS and CDR2 SASEGT. This CDR3 has 13 residues. The CDR3 is CASSGYGSYEQYF. CDR3 in DNA: TGTGCCAGCAGTGGATACGGCTCCTACGAGCAGTACTTC.

This sequence joins TRBV11-1 and TRBJ2-7, with 10 bases that match TRBD2. The better agreement between TRBJ2-5 and the DNA end casts doubt on the J call. The CDR3 runs to 16 residues. Germline V gene sequence: CDR1 SGHAT, CDR2 FQDESV (reference sequence). CDR3: CASSPGGSGGKETQYF. DNA for the CDR3: TGTGCCAGCAGCCCTGGGGGTAGCGGGGGGAAAGAGACCCAGTACTTC.

This sequence joins TRBV6-1 and TRBJ2-7; D remains ambiguous. CDR3 length: 14 residues. Trimming took off 7 bases at V and 2 bases at J, with 15 bases between the two ends. CDR1 is MNHNS and CDR2 is SASEGT in the germline V gene. The CDR3 loop is CASNTKGQAYEQYF. In DNA form, the CDR3 reads TGTGCCAGCAATACTAAAGGGCAGGCCTACGAGCAGTACTTC.

This chain joins TRBV11-2 and TRBJ1-2; 9 bases map to TRBD1. Germline CDR1 reads SGHAT; CDR2 reads FQNNGV. The CDR3 spans 15 residues. V was clipped by 4 bases and J by 4 bases; unmatched bases: 7. CDR3 nucleotides: TGTGCCAGCAGCTGGGGACAGGGACTCTCCTATGGCTACACCTTC. Translated, it gives CASSWGQGLSYGYTF. The variable domain in full, with the rest retrieved from reference TRBV11-2 and TRBJ1-2, is EAGVAQSPRYKIIEKRQSVAFWCNPISGHATLYWYQQILGQGPKLLIQFQNNGVVDDSQLPKDRFSAERLKGVDSTLKIQPAKLEDSAVYLCASSWGQGLSYGYTFGSGTRLTVV.

There are a few counts of this clonotype. This clone may be a read error of a much larger clone one base away. The chain couples TRBV7-9 to TRBJ2-1; 10 nucleotides match TRBD2. The assigned J gene may be wrong: the sequence end matches TRBJ2-7 better. This CDR3 comprises 16 residues. Germline V gene lookup returns CDR1 SEHNR and CDR2 FQNEAQ (reference sequence). CDR3 nucleotide sequence: TGTGCCAGCAGCTTAGGACTAGCGGGTACCTACAATGAGCAGTACTTC. Protein sequence: CASSLGLAGTYNEQYF.

The chain joins TRBV7-9 to TRBJ2-7; 9 positions match TRBD1. V was pared by 5 bases and J by 2 bases, with 13 bases of the junction left unmatched. The CDR3 sequence is 17 residues long. Germline CDR1 reads SEHNR; CDR2 reads FQNEAQ (reference sequence). The CDR3 region is CASSRNPGQGSPYEQYF. In nucleotides, the CDR3 is TGTGCCAGCAGCCGAAACCCGGGACAGGGTTCGCCCTACGAGCAGTACTTC.